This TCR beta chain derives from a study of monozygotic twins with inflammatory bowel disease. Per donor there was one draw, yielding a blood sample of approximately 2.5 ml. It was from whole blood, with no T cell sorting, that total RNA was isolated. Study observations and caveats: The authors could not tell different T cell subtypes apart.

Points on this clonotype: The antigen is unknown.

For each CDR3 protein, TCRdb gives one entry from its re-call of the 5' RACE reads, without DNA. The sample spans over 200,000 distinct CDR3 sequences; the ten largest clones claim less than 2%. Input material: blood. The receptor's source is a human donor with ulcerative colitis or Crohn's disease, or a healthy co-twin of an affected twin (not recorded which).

The CDR3 region is CASTSGTDTQYF. This sequence joins TRBV28 and TRBJ2-3. This CDR3 comprises 12 residues. Germline CDR1 reads MDHEN; CDR2 reads SYDVKM.